What follows describes a single T cell receptor (beta chain). These data are taken from a study of blood T cell repertoires in COVID-19. TCRdb's table, derived via immunoSEQ multiplex PCR, lists solely in-frame clones and lacks some. Of tens of thousands of clones listed, about 90% were seen once; the top ten hold under 9.5%. Germline V CDR1 and CDR2: MDHEN, SYDVKM. This CDR3 spans 17 amino acids. The ends lost 3 bases at V and 0 bases at J; junction bases unmatched: 8. The source is a man aged 45-60 years with active COVID-19. The sample was peripheral blood. The chain is built from TRBV28 and TRBJ2-3, with 8 bases aligning to TRBD2. CDR3 residues: CASSFTVTSVSTDTQYF. CDR3 DNA: TGTGCCAGCAGTTTCACGGTGACTAGCGTAAGCACAGATACGCAGTATTTT.